This T cell receptor beta chain was recorded in a study of T cells in localized non-small cell lung cancer. Points from the study as a whole: Greater blood T cell density accompanied longer overall survival. Uninvolved adjacent lung showed the highest T cell clonality, exceeding tumor.

Trimming removed 0 bases from V and 4 bases from J; junction bases left unmatched: 4. The germline V gene has CDR1 KGHSH and CDR2 LQKENI. The CDR3 length is 15 residues. As to this clone: Its antigen is unidentified.

Assay: immunoSEQ multiplex PCR; the TCRdb copy retains only in-frame clones and omits some. In the table there are some 130,000 clones, roughly nine tenths of which are singletons. This receptor was obtained from a female donor at least 60 years old with stage I lung adenocarcinoma. Material: peripheral blood, obtained before any cancer treatment. V gene TRBV18 combines with J gene TRBJ2-5; 8 nucleotides match TRBD2. The CDR3 here is CASSPPAGGRETQYF. CDR3 nucleotides: TGTGCCAGCTCACCACCGGCGGGGGGCAGAGAGACCCAGTACTTC.